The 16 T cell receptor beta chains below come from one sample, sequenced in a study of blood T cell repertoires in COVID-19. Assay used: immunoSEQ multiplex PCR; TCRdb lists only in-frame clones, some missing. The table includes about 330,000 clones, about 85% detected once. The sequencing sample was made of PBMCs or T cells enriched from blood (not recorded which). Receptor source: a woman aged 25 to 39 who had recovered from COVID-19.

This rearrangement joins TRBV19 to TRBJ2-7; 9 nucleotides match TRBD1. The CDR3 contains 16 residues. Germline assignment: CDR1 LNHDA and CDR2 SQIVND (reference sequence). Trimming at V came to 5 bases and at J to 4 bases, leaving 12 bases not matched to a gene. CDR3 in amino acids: CASSVKTGTGLYEQYF. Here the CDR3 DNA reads TGTGCCAGTAGTGTTAAAACCGGGACAGGGTTGTACGAGCAGTACTTC.

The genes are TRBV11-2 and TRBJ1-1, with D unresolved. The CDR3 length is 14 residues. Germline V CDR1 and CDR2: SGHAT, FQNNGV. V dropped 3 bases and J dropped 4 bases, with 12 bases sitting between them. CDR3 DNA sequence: TGTGCCAGCAGCTTTTTGGCCCCGGGCACTGAAGCTTTCTTT. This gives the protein CASSFLAPGTEAFF.

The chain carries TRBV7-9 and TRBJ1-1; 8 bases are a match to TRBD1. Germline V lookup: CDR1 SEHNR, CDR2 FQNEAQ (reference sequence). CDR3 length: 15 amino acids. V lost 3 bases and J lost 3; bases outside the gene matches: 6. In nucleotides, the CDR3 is TGTGCCAGCAGCTTTCTGACAGGGGAGGACACTGAAGCTTTCTTT. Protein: CASSFLTGEDTEAFF.

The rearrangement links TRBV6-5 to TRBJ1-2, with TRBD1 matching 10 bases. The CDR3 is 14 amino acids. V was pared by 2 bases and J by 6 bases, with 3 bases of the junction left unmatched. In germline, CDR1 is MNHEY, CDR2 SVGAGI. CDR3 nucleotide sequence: TGTGCCAGCAGTTACGGGACAGGGGACGATGGCTACACCTTC. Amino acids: CASSYGTGDDGYTF.

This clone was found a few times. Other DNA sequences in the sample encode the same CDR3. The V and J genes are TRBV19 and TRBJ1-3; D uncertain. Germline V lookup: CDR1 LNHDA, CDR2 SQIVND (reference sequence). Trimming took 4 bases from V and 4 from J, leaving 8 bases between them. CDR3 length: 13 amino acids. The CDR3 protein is CASSTAVGNTIYF. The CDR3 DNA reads TGTGCCAGTAGTACCGCAGTGGGAAACACCATATATTTT.

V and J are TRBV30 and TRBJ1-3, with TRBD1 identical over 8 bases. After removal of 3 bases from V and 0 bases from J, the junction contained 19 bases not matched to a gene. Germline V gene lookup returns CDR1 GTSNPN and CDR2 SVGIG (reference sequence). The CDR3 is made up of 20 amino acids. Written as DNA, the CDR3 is TGTGCCTGGAGCCACCCCGGACAGGGCCCCTCTTTAACCTCTGGAAACACCATATATTTT. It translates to CAWSHPGQGPSLTSGNTIYF.

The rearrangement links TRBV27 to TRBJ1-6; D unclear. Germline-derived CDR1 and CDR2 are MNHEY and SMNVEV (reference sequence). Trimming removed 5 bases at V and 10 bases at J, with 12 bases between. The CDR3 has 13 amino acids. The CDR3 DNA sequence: TGTGCCAGCAGTCGGGTACCAGCCTCACCCCTCCACTTT. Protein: CASSRVPASPLHF.

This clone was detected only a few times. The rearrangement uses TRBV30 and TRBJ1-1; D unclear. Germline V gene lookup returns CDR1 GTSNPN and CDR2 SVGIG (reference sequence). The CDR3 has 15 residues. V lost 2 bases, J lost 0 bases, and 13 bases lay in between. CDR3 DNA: TGTGCCTGGAGTACCGGGGTAACAATGAACACTGAAGCTTTCTTT. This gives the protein CAWSTGVTMNTEAFF.

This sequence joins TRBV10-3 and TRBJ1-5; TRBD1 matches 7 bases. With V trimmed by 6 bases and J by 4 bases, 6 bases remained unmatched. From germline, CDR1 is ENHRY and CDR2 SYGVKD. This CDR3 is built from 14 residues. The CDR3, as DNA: TGTGCCATCAGCGCGACAGGGCGAAATCAGCCCCAGCATTTT. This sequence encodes CAISATGRNQPQHF.

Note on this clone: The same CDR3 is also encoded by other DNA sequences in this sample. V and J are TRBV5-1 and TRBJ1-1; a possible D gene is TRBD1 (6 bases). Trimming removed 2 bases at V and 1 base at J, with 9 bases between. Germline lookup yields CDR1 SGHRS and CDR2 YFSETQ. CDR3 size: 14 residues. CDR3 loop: CASSLGGQNTEAFF. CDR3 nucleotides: TGCGCCAGCAGCTTAGGGGGACAGAACACTGAAGCTTTCTTT.

In DNA form, the CDR3 reads TGTGCCAGCTCACCTCAGGGGAGCTCCTACAATGAGCAGTTCTTC. Encoded protein: CASSPQGSSYNEQFF. This chain connects TRBV18 to TRBJ2-1, with TRBD1 as a possible D gene (6 bases). The V end was cut by 3 bases, the J end by 0 bases, with 9 bases between. This CDR3 comprises 15 residues. Germline values: CDR1 KGHSH, CDR2 LQKENI.

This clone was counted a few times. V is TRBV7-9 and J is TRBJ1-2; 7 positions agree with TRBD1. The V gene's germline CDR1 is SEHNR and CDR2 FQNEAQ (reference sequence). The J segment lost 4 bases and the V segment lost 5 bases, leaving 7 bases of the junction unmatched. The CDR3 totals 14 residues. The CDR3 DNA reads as TGTGCCAGCAGCCAAGAGACAGGGACCTATGGCTACACCTTC. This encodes CASSQETGTYGYTF.

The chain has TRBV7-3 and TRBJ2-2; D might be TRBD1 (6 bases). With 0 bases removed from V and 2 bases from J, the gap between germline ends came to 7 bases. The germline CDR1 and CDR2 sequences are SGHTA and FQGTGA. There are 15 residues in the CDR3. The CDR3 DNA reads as TGTGCCAGCAGCTTAACACAGGGAAACACCGGGGAGCTGTTTTTT. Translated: CASSLTQGNTGELFF. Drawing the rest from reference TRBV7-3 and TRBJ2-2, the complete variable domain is GAGVSQTPSNKVTEKGKYVELRCDPISGHTALYWYRQSLGQGPEFLIYFQGTGAADDSGLPNDRFFAVRPEGSVSTLKIQRTERGDSAVYLCASSLTQGNTGELFFGEGSRLTVL.

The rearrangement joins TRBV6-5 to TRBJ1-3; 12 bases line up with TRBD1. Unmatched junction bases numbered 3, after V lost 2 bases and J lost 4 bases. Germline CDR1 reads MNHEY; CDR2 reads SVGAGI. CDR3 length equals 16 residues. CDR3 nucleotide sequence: TGTGCCAGCAGTTACCTGGGACAGGGGGCAGGAAACACCATATATTTT. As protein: CASSYLGQGAGNTIYF.

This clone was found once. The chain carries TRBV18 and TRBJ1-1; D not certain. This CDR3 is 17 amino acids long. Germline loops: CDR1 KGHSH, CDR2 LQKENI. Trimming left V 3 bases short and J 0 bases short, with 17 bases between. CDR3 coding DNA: TGTGCCAGCTCACCGCTGGTCGAAGGAGGATTGAACACTGAAGCTTTCTTT. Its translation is CASSPLVEGGLNTEAFF. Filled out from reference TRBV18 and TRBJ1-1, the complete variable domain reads NAGVMQNPRHLVRRRGQEARLRCSPMKGHSHVYWYRQLPEEGLKFMVYLQKENIIDESGMPKERFSAEFPKEGPSILRIQQVVRGDSAAYFCASSPLVEGGLNTEAFFGQGTRLTVV.

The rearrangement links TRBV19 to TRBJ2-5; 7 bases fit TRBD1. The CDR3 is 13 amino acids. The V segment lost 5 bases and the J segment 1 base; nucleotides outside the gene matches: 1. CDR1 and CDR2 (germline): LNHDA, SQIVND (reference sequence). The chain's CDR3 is CASSGTAQETQYF. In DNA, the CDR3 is TGTGCCAGTAGTGGGACAGCCCAAGAGACCCAGTACTTC.